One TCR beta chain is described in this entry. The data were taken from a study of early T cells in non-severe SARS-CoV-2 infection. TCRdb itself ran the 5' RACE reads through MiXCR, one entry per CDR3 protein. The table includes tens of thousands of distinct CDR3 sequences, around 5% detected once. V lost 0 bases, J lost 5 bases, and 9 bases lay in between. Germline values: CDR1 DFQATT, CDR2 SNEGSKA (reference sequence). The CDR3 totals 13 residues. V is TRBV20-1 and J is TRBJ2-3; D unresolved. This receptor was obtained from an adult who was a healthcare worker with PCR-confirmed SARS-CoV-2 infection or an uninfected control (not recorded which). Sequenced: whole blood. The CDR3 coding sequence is TGCAGTGCTAGAGAAGGTGCAAGAGATACGCAGTATTTT. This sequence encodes CSAREGARDTQYF.